These 25 T cell receptor beta chains were all obtained from the same sample, sequenced in a study of blood T cell repertoires in COVID-19. Measured with immunoSEQ multiplex PCR; TCRdb has only the in-frame clones, and not every one. The sample holds 200,000 to 250,000 clones; about 85% are singletons and the top ten take about 0.91%. The source material was peripheral blood. These receptors all stem from a man between 40 and 49 years old with acute or convalescent COVID-19.

The rearrangement uses TRBV4-3 and TRBJ1-2, with TRBD1 matching 7 bases. CDR3 length: 13 amino acids. After removal of 2 bases from V and 8 bases from J, the junction contained 5 bases not matched to a gene. Germline V gene sequence: CDR1 LGHNA, CDR2 YSLEER. CDR3 bases: TGCGCCAGCAGCCAACAGACAGGGAAAGGCTACACCTTC. It specifies CASSQQTGKGYTF.

V gene TRBV5-5 combines with J gene TRBJ2-7; D may be TRBD1 (6 bases). This CDR3 spans 14 amino acids. The ends were cut back, 1 base at V and 1 base at J, with 9 bases in the middle. Germline values: CDR1 SGHKS, CDR2 YYEKEE (reference sequence). Written as DNA, the CDR3 is TGTGCCAGCAGCTTGTGGGGGCAGTCCTACGAGCAGTACTTC. Translated, it gives CASSLWGQSYEQYF.

This chain links TRBV19 with TRBJ1-4; 7 bases are shared with TRBD1. The trim removed 0 bases at V and 14 bases at J, leaving 6 bases unmatched. Germline V gives CDR1 LNHDA, CDR2 SQIVND (reference sequence). The CDR3 runs to 13 residues. CDR3 loop: CASSIDFGTALFF. DNA of the CDR3: TGTGCCAGTAGTATAGATTTCGGGACAGCCCTGTTTTTT.

The rearrangement joins TRBV2 to TRBJ2-1; D is unresolved. CDR3 length: 13 residues. Germline V gene data show CDR1 as SNHLY and CDR2 as FYNNEI. The V and J ends lost 4 bases and 5 bases respectively, with 9 bases between them. The CDR3, as DNA: TGTGCCAGCAGTGCCAACCACAACAATGAGCAGTTCTTC. This encodes CASSANHNNEQFF.

The V gene is TRBV7-3, the J gene TRBJ2-7; 9 nucleotides align to TRBD1. This CDR3 spans 15 amino acids. Germline CDR1 reads SGHTA; CDR2 reads FQGTGA. V shed 5 bases, J shed 5 bases, and the junction held 10 bases outside the gene matches. DNA of the CDR3: TGTGCCAGCAGCCTAGAAGGGACAGGGACCCACGAGCAGTACTTC. Protein: CASSLEGTGTHEQYF.

The V call is TRBV7-3, the J call TRBJ2-3; D is unresolved. CDR1 SGHTA and CDR2 FQGTGA come from the germline V gene. The CDR3 covers 16 residues. The V end was cut by 5 bases, the J end by 1 base, with 16 bases between. This CDR3 is CASSPEPTRGTDTQYF. In nucleotides, the CDR3 is TGTGCCAGCAGCCCAGAGCCGACTCGCGGCACAGATACGCAGTATTTT.

This chain connects TRBV14 to TRBJ1-2, with D unresolved. The CDR3 runs to 13 residues. From germline, CDR1 is SGHDN and CDR2 FVKESK. Trimming removed 2 bases at V and 3 bases at J, with 7 bases between. The CDR3 here is CASSQRRDYGYTF. The CDR3 coding sequence is TGTGCCAGCAGCCAAAGACGGGACTATGGCTACACCTTC.

This rearrangement joins TRBV7-2 to TRBJ2-2, with 9 bases lining up with TRBD1. This CDR3 contains 17 residues. Germline CDR1 and CDR2: SGHTA and FQGNSA. With 5 bases clipped from V and 3 bases from J, the junction kept 10 bases outside the gene matches. The CDR3 nucleotides are TGTGCCAGCAGCCTGGGACAGGGAGGGAGCCACACCGGGGAGCTGTTTTTT. As protein: CASSLGQGGSHTGELFF.

The chain links TRBV6-2 or TRBV6-3 to TRBJ1-2; D not certain. Germline V gene lookup returns CDR1 MNHEY and CDR2 SVGEGT. The V gene lost 0 bases and the J gene lost 8 bases, with 13 bases spanning the gap. This CDR3 has 14 amino acids. CDR3 sequence: CASSYSIVEKGYTF. CDR3 DNA: TGTGCCAGCAGTTACTCGATTGTCGAGAAGGGCTACACCTTC.

As regards this clone: This sample includes further DNA sequences coding for the same CDR3. This chain uses TRBV29-1 with TRBJ1-1; 11 bases are shared with TRBD1. The V gene's germline CDR1 is SQVTM and CDR2 ANQGSEA. V gave up 7 bases and J gave up 5 bases; unmatched junction bases: 6. The CDR3 length is 13 residues. The CDR3 DNA reads as TGCAGCGCACCTGGACAGGGGGCAACTGAAGCTTTCTTT. Protein product: CSAPGQGATEAFF.

The sample holds a few counts of this clone. CDR3 residues: CASSLRGGTEAFF. The CDR3 DNA reads as TGTGCCAGCAGCCTACGGGGGGGCACTGAAGCTTTCTTT. V gene TRBV12-3 or TRBV12-4 combines with J gene TRBJ1-1; D might be TRBD1 (5 bases). The germline V and J ends were trimmed by 6 bases and 4 bases, with 12 bases remaining between them. The CDR3 is made up of 13 amino acids.

The V and J genes are TRBV6-4 and TRBJ1-1; maybe TRBD1 (5 bases). The CDR3 is 14 amino acids. The V gene lost 6 bases and the J gene lost 1 base, with 12 bases spanning the gap. Germline-derived CDR1 and CDR2 are MRHNA and SNTAGT. The CDR3 nucleotides are TGTGCCAGCAGGGATACGGACAAGAACACTGAAGCTTTCTTT. Translation: CASRDTDKNTEAFF.

This clone was counted once. The V and J genes are TRBV24-1 and TRBJ1-3; D is undetermined. V was trimmed by 8 bases and J by 0 bases, leaving 10 bases between them. This CDR3 is built from 14 residues. Germline loops: CDR1 KGHDR, CDR2 SFDVKD. The CDR3 loop is CATILLSSGNTIYF. The CDR3 coding sequence is TGTGCCACCATCCTTCTGAGCTCTGGAAACACCATATATTTT.

This sequence joins TRBV5-1 and TRBJ2-2; 8 bases agree with TRBD1. The CDR3 consists of 16 residues. The trim removed 0 bases at V and 7 bases at J, leaving 8 bases unmatched. Germline CDR1 reads SGHRS; CDR2 reads YFSETQ. In DNA form, the CDR3 reads TGCGCCAGCAGCTTGGAATACAGGGGGAAAGGCGGGGAGCTGTTTTTT. Translation gives CASSLEYRGKGGELFF.

The V and J genes are TRBV2 and TRBJ2-2; a weak D match, TRBD1 (5 bases). The CDR3 has 12 residues. The germline CDR1 and CDR2 sequences are SNHLY and FYNNEI. The V gene lost 7 bases and the J gene lost 6 bases, with 9 bases spanning the gap. DNA of the CDR3: TGTGCCAGCAAAACAGGTCCCGGGGAGCTGTTTTTT. This codes for CASKTGPGELFF.

About this clone itself: The same CDR3 also results from other DNA sequences found in this sample. V gene TRBV27 combines with J gene TRBJ2-7, with TRBD2 as a possible D gene (5 bases). Trimming took 3 bases from V and 7 from J, leaving 10 bases between them. The V gene's germline CDR1 is MNHEY and CDR2 SMNVEV (reference sequence). The CDR3 covers 12 residues. This CDR3 is CASSFPGIEQYF. The CDR3 DNA is TGTGCCAGCAGTTTCCCGGGGATAGAGCAGTACTTC.

V gene TRBV30 combines with J gene TRBJ1-3, with D possibly matching TRBD1 (5 bases). The CDR3 is 16 residues long. V was shortened by 2 bases and J by 2 bases, with 16 bases between the two germline ends. Germline-derived CDR1 and CDR2 are GTSNPN and SVGIG (reference sequence). This CDR3 reads CAWSPEATTAGNTIYF. For the CDR3, the DNA is TGTGCCTGGAGTCCCGAAGCAACGACAGCTGGAAACACCATATATTTT.

This chain uses TRBV5-1 with TRBJ2-7, with a tentative D call TRBD1 (6 bases). Germline V gene sequence: CDR1 SGHRS, CDR2 YFSETQ. CDR3 length: 15 residues. Trimming left V 0 bases short and J 1 base short, with 11 bases between. In DNA form, the CDR3 reads TGCGCCAGCAGCTTGGGACAGGCACCTTCCTACGAGCAGTACTTC. It encodes CASSLGQAPSYEQYF.

This clone occurred a few times. The chain carries TRBV5-4 and TRBJ2-3; 11 nucleotides match TRBD2. The CDR3 is 16 amino acids. The germline V gene encodes CDR1 SGHNT and CDR2 YYREEE (reference sequence). With V trimmed by 4 bases and J by 8 bases, 12 bases remained unmatched. CDR3 DNA: TGTGCCAGCAGCCGACCCACTAGCGGGGGCCCAGGTACGCAGTATTTT. Protein: CASSRPTSGGPGTQYF.

V gene TRBV9 combines with J gene TRBJ2-2; D is unresolved. The CDR3 length is 12 residues. CDR1 and CDR2 from the germline V gene are SGDLS and YYNGEE. V was clipped by 0 bases and J by 7 bases, with 4 bases between them. The DNA of the CDR3 is TGTGCCAGCAGCGTAGCTAACGGGGAGCTGTTTTTT. It yields the protein CASSVANGELFF.

This clone has only one observation. The chain combines TRBV5-8 with TRBJ2-7, with 7 bases aligning to TRBD2. The CDR3 covers 15 residues. Unmatched junction bases numbered 3, after V lost 0 bases and J lost 0 bases. CDR1 and CDR2 (germline): SGHTS, YDEGEE. The CDR3, as DNA: TGTGCCAGCAGCTTGGACTGGGGGGGCTCCTACGAGCAGTACTTC. Translating it yields CASSLDWGGSYEQYF.

This chain connects TRBV5-1 to TRBJ2-3; 7 bases agree with TRBD1. V lost 4 bases to trimming and J lost 4 bases; unmatched junction nucleotides: 3. Germline loops: CDR1 SGHRS, CDR2 YFSETQ. The CDR3 length is 13 residues. The CDR3 region is CASSDQGADTQYF. The CDR3 DNA is TGCGCCAGCAGCGATCAGGGGGCAGATACGCAGTATTTT.

This clone was detected only once. The V call is TRBV3-1 (or the pseudogene TRBV3-2), the J call TRBJ2-2; tentative D call: TRBD2 (6 bases). The CDR3 contains 17 residues. The germline CDR1 and CDR2 sequences are LGHDT and YNNKEL (reference sequence). Between the trimmed V and J ends, which lost 0 bases and 1 base, there was a span of 12 bases. Here the CDR3 reads CASSQDYGTQNTGELFF. CDR3 coding DNA: TGTGCCAGCAGCCAAGATTATGGGACTCAGAACACCGGGGAGCTGTTTTTT.

The V gene is TRBV9, the J gene TRBJ1-6; tentative D call: TRBD1 (5 bases). Between the trimmed V and J ends, which lost 2 bases and 0 bases, there was a span of 12 bases. The germline gives CDR1 SGDLS, CDR2 YYNGEE. The length of the CDR3 is 17 residues. Written as DNA, the CDR3 is TGTGCCAGCAGCGTCATGACAGAGAGCTCCTATAATTCACCCCTCCACTTT. Encoded protein: CASSVMTESSYNSPLHF.

The chain links TRBV7-9 to TRBJ1-2, with TRBD1 matching over 7 bases. The V and J ends lost 5 bases and 4 bases, in that order; junction bases with no gene match: 10. The germline gives CDR1 SEHNR, CDR2 FQNEAQ (reference sequence). The CDR3 has 15 amino acids. The CDR3 region has the DNA TGTGCCAGCAGCGACTCGGACAGGCTCTCCTATGGCTACACCTTC. Translated, it gives CASSDSDRLSYGYTF.